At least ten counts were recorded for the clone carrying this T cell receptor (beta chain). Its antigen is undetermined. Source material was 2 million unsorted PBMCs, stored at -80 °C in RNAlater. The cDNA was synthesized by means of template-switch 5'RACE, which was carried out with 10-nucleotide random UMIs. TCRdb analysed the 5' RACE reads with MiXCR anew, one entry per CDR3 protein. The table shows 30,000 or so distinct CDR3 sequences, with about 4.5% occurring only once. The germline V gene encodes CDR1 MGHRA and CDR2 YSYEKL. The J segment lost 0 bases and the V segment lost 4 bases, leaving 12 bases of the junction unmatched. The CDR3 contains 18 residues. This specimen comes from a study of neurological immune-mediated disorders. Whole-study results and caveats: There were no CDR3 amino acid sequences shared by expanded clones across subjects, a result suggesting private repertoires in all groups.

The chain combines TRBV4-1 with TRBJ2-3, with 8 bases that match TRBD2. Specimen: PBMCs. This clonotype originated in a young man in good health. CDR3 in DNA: TGCGCCAGCAGCCCACGAACGGGGGGGGCTAGTAGCACAGATACGCAGTATTTT. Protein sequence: CASSPRTGGASSTDTQYF.